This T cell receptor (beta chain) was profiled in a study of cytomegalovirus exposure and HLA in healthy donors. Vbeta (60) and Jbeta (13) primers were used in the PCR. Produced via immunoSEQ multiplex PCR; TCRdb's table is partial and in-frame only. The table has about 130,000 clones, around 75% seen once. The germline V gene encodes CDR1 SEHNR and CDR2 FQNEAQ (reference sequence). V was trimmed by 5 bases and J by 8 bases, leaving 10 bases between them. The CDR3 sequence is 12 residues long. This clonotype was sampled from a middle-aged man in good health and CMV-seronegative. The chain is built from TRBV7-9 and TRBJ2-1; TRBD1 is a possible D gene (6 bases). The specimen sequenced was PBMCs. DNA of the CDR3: TGTGCCAGCAGCATACAGGGCGATGAGCAGTTCTTC. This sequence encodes CASSIQGDEQFF.